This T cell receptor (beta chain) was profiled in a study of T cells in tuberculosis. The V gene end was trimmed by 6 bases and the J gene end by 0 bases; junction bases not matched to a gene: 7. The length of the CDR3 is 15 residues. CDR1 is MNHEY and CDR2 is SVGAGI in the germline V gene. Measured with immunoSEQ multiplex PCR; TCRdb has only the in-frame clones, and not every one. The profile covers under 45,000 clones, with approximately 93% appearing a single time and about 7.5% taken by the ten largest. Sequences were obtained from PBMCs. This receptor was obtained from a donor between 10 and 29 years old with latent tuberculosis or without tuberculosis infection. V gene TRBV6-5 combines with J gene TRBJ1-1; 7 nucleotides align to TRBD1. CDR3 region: CASSHRQGVNTEAFF. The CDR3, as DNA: TGTGCCAGCAGCCATCGACAGGGTGTGAACACTGAAGCTTTCTTT.